This TCR beta chain emerged from a study of blood T cell repertoires in COVID-19. Across the study: PBMCs, B-cell-depleted T cells, or T cells were the source of the cDNA or gDNA that made up the material.

Per the original data handling: Nucleated cell number was recorded as an estimate derived from reference gene primer amplification. The table came from immunoSEQ multiplex PCR; TCRdb's copy has only in-frame clones and leaves some out. V and J calls and clone size are as listed in that table; D and trimming were resolved from the DNA. This table holds 57,000 or so clones, around 86% found once. The CDR3 covers 14 residues. The V end lost 2 bases, the J end lost 5 bases, and 12 bases lay between the germline ends. Germline V gene data show CDR1 as SEHNR and CDR2 as FQNEAQ (reference sequence). This chain connects TRBV7-9 to TRBJ2-5; maybe TRBD1 (5 bases). Input material: peripheral blood. The TCR sequence derives from a human donor in a cohort sampled during active COVID-19. CDR3 residues: CASSLSGLGETQYF. The CDR3, as DNA: TGTGCCAGCAGCTTATCAGGGTTAGGGGAGACCCAGTACTTC. The complete variable domain, with remaining parts taken from reference TRBV7-9 and TRBJ2-5, reads DTGVSQNPRHKITKRGQNVTFRCDPISEHNRLYWYRQTLGQGPEFLTYFQNEAQLEKSRLLSDRFSAERPKGSFSTLEIQRTEQGDSAMYLCASSLSGLGETQYFGPGTRLLVL.